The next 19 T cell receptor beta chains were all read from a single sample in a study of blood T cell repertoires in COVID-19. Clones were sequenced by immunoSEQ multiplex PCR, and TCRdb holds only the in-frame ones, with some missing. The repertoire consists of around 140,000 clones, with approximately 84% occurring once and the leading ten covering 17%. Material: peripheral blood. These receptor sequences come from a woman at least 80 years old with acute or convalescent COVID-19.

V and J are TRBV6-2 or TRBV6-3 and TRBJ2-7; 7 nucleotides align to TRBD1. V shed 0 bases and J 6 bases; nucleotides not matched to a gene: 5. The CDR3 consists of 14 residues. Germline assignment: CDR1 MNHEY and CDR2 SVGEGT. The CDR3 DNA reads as TGTGCCAGCAGTTACTCGATAAGGGGGCTCGAGCAGTACTTC. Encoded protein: CASSYSIRGLEQYF.

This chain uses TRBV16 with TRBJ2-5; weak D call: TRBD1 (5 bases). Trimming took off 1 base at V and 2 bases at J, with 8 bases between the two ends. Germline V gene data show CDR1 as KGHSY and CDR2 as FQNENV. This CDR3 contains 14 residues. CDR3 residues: CASSQWAGQETQYF. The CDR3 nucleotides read TGTGCCAGCAGCCAATGGGCAGGGCAAGAGACCCAGTACTTC.

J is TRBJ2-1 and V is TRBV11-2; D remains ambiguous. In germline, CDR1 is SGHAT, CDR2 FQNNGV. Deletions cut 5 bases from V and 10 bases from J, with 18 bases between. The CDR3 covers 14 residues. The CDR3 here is CASSRRSGSTEQFF. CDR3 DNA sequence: TGTGCCAGCAGCCGCCGGAGTGGTAGCACCGAGCAGTTCTTC.

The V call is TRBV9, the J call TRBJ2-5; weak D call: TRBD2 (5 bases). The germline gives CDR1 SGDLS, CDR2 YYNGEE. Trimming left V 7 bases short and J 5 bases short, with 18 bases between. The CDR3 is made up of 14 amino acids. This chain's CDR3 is CASGHVGGGETQYF. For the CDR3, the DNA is TGTGCCAGCGGCCACGTCGGAGGCGGGGAGACCCAGTACTTC.

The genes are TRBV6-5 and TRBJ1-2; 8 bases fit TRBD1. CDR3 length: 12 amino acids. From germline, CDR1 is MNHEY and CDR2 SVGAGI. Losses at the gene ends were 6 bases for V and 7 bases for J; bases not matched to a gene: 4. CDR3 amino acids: CASSLQGAGYTF. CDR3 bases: TGTGCCAGCAGCCTTCAGGGGGCTGGCTACACCTTC.

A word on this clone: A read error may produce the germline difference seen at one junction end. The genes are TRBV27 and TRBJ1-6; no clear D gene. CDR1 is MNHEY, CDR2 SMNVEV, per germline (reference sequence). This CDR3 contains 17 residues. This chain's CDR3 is CASSLSRGSVGMSPLHF. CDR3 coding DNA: TGTGCCAGCAGTCTATCGCGAGGCAGCGTCGGTATGTCACCCCTCCACTTT.

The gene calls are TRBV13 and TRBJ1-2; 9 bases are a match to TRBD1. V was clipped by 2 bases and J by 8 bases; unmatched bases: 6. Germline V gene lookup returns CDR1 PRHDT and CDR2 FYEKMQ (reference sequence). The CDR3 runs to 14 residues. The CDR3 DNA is TGTGCCAGCAGCTTAAACAGGGGGCCTGAAGGCTACACCTTC. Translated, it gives CASSLNRGPEGYTF.

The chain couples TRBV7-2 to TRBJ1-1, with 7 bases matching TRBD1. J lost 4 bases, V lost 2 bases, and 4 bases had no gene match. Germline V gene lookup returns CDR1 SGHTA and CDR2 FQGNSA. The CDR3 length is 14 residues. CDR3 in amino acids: CASSLTGVSTEAFF. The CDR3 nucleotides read TGTGCCAGCAGCTTAACAGGGGTGAGCACTGAAGCTTTCTTT.

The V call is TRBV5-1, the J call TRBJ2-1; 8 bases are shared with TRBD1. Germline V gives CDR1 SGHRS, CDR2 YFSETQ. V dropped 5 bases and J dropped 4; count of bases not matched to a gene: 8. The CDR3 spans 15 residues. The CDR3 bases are TGCGCCAGCAGTCCTGCAGGGGGCGCATACAATGAGCAGTTCTTC. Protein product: CASSPAGGAYNEQFF. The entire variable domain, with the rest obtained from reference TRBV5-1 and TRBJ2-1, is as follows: KAGVTQTPRYLIKTRGQQVTLSCSPISGHRSVSWYQQTPGQGLQFLFEYFSETQRNKGNFPGRFSGRQFSNSRSEMNVSTLELGDSALYLCASSPAGGAYNEQFFGPGTRLTVL.

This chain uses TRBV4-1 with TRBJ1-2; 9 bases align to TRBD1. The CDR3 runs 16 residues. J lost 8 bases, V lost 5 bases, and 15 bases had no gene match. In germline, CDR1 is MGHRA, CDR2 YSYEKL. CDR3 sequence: CASSSPGQGSMQGYTF. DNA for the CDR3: TGCGCCAGCAGCTCACCCGGACAGGGGTCGATGCAAGGCTACACCTTC.

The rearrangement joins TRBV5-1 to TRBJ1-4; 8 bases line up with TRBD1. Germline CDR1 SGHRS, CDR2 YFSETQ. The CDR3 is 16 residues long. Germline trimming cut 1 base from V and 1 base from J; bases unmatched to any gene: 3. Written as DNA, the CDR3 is TGCGCCAGCAGCTTGACAGGGACAGGAACTAATGAAAAACTGTTTTTT. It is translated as CASSLTGTGTNEKLFF. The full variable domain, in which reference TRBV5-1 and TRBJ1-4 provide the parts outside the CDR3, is KAGVTQTPRYLIKTRGQQVTLSCSPISGHRSVSWYQQTPGQGLQFLFEYFSETQRNKGNFPGRFSGRQFSNSRSEMNVSTLELGDSALYLCASSLTGTGTNEKLFFGSGTQLSVL.

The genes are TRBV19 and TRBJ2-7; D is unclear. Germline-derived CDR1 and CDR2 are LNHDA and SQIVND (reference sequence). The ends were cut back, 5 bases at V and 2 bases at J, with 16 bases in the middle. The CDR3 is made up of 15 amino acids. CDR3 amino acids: CASSSGSLGPYEQYF. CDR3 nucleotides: TGTGCCAGTAGTTCCGGGTCACTGGGTCCCTACGAGCAGTACTTC.

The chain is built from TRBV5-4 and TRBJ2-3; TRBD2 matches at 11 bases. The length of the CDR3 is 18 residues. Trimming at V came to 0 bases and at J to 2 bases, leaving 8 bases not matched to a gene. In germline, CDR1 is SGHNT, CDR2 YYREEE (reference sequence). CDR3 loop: CASSLETSGAPLTDTQYF. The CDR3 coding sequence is TGTGCCAGCAGCTTGGAGACTAGCGGGGCCCCCCTCACAGATACGCAGTATTTT. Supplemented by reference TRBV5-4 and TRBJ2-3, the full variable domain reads ETGVTQSPTHLIKTRGQQVTLRCSSQSGHNTVSWYQQALGQGPQFIFQYYREEENGRGNFPPRFSGLQFPNYSSELNVNALELDDSALYLCASSLETSGAPLTDTQYFGPGTRLTVL.

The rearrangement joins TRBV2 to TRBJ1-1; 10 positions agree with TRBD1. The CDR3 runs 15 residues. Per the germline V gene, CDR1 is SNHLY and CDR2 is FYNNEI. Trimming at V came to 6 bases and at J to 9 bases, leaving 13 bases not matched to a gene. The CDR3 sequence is CASSLGTGVSSKAFF. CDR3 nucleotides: TGTGCCAGCAGCCTCGGGACAGGGGTATCAAGTAAAGCTTTCTTT.

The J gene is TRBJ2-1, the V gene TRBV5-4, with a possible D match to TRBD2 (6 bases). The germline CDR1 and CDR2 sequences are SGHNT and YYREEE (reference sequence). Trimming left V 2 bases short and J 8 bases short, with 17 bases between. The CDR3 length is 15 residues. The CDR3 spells CASSLIAGTRDEQFF. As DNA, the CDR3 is TGTGCCAGCAGCTTAATTGCGGGAACGCGCGATGAGCAGTTCTTC. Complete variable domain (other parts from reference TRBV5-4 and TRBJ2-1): ETGVTQSPTHLIKTRGQQVTLRCSSQSGHNTVSWYQQALGQGPQFIFQYYREEENGRGNFPPRFSGLQFPNYSSELNVNALELDDSALYLCASSLIAGTRDEQFFGPGTRLTVL.

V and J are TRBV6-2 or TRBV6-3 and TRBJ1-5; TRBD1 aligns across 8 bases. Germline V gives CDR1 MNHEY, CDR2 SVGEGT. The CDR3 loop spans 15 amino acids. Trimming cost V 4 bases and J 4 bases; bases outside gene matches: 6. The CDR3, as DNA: TGTGCCAGCAGTTGGGCTGGGACAGGAAATCAGCCCCAGCATTTT. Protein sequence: CASSWAGTGNQPQHF.

The CDR3 protein is CASSFQGGSGSGRETQYF. The CDR3 nucleotides read TGTGCCAGCAGCTTTCAGGGGGGTAGCGGGAGTGGTAGAGAGACCCAGTACTTC. The V and J genes are TRBV7-2 and TRBJ2-5; 9 nucleotides line up with TRBD2. Germline CDR1 reads SGHTA; CDR2 reads FQGNSA. V dropped 3 bases and J dropped 4; count of bases not matched to a gene: 15. This CDR3 has 18 amino acids.

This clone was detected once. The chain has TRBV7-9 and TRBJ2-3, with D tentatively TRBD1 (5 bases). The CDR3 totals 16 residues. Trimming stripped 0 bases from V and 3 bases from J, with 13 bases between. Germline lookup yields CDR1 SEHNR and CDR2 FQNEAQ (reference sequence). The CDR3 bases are TGTGCCAGCAGCTTAGCGTACGACAGTAGAACAGATACGCAGTATTTT. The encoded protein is CASSLAYDSRTDTQYF.

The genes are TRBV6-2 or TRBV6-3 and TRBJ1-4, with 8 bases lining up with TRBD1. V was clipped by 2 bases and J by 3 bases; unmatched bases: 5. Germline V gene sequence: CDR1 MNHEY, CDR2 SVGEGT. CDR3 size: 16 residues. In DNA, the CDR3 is TGTGCCAGCAGTTACGGACAGGGTGGCGCTAATGAAAAACTGTTTTTT. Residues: CASSYGQGGANEKLFF.